Below are 7 T cell receptor beta chains sequenced from a single sample in a study of beta chain features in type 1 diabetes (dated by TCRdb to the late 2010s). The library was built by means of the immunoSEQ multiplex PCR assay. All of the isolated RNA was reverse transcribed with the High Capacity cDNA Reverse Transcription Kit, so expressed TCRB transcripts were sequenced. TCRdb limited this immuneACCESS table to in-frame rearrangements with V and J called. A share of clones is missing; checked studies link under half to unresolved V genes, and the rest is unexplained. The sample table shows hundreds of thousands of clones, and around 28% are seen once. The top ten clones comprise 0.05% to 0.07% of the sample. The specimen was naive CD4+ T cells from blood. The cell subset or site label of this sample denotes: true naive CD4+ T cells. The source of these receptors is a man between 18 and 29 years old in good health.

The chain couples TRBV7-2 to TRBJ2-2, with 12 bases aligning to TRBD2. The J segment lost 7 bases and the V segment lost 6 bases, leaving 9 bases of the junction unmatched. CDR1 is SGHTA, CDR2 FQGNSA, per germline. The CDR3 runs to 16 residues. The CDR3: CASRGGLAGLNGELFF. The CDR3 bases are TGTGCCAGCAGAGGGGGACTAGCGGGTCTTAACGGGGAGCTGTTTTTT.

This clone was seen a few times. This CDR3 reads CASSPLGLAGDYNEQFF. CDR3 in DNA: TGCGCCAGCAGCCCCCTGGGTCTAGCGGGAGACTACAATGAGCAGTTCTTC. The chain links TRBV5-1 to TRBJ2-1; 10 bases are a match to TRBD2. V shed 4 bases, J shed 3 bases, and the junction held 10 bases outside the gene matches. The V gene's germline CDR1 is SGHRS and CDR2 YFSETQ. The CDR3 covers 17 residues.

The chain is built from TRBV20-1 and TRBJ1-1, with unresolved D. The CDR3 extends over 10 amino acids. CDR1 and CDR2 (germline): DFQATT, SNEGSKA (reference sequence). The V end was cut by 3 bases, the J end by 7 bases, with 6 bases between. CDR3 sequence (DNA): TGCAGTGCTAGTTGGGGTGAAGCTTTCTTT. Translating gives CSASWGEAFF.

This clone has a handful of counts. The chain employs TRBV7-9 and TRBJ2-1, with 10 positions matching TRBD1. CDR1 SEHNR and CDR2 FQNEAQ come from the germline V gene (reference sequence). This CDR3 contains 17 residues. V lost 5 bases, J lost 14 bases, and 21 bases stayed unmatched. The CDR3 loop reads CASSLHFRTGQGIEEFF. The DNA of the CDR3 is TGTGCCAGCAGCCTTCATTTTCGGACGGGACAGGGGATCGAGGAGTTCTTC.

The gene calls are TRBV28 and TRBJ2-7; TRBD2 aligns across 9 bases. V was clipped by 1 base and J by 7 bases; unmatched bases: 11. Germline V CDR1 and CDR2: MDHEN, SYDVKM. The CDR3 consists of 16 residues. The CDR3 sequence is CASSLLWLAGRGEQYF. The CDR3 nucleotides read TGTGCCAGCAGTTTATTGTGGCTAGCGGGGCGGGGAGAGCAGTACTTC.

The rearrangement uses TRBV30 and TRBJ1-2; a weak D match, TRBD1 (6 bases). The V and J ends lost 1 base and 8 bases respectively, with 14 bases between them. The CDR3 contains 13 residues. The germline gives CDR1 GTSNPN, CDR2 SVGIG (reference sequence). The CDR3 sequence is CAWSGTGIGGYTF. DNA for the CDR3: TGTGCCTGGAGTGGCACAGGGATTGGAGGCTACACCTTC.

The genes are TRBV19 and TRBJ2-1; perhaps D is TRBD1 or TRBD2 (5 bases each). CDR3 size: 15 residues. Looked up from germline, CDR1 is LNHDA and CDR2 is SQIVND (reference sequence). Trimming cost V 0 bases and J 7 bases, with 13 bases left between them. CDR3 DNA: TGTGCCAGTAGTATAGATCAGGGTAGCGTGAATGAGCAGTTCTTC. Its protein is CASSIDQGSVNEQFF.